The rows below give T cell receptor beta chains drawn from one sample of a study of T cell changes during pregnancy in multiple sclerosis. The method was immunoSEQ multiplex PCR; TCRdb's version includes in-frame clones alone and lacks a portion of them. The profile shows around 67,000 clones, about 90% of them singletons. The material was peripheral blood, obtained in the first trimester of pregnancy. All receptors come from a female donor with multiple sclerosis, enrolled in a pregnancy study. The CDR3 runs from the conserved cysteine through the conserved F or W. Fields, in order: V gene, J gene, D gene, clone size, CDR3 DNA, CDR3 protein. D genes are given only for firm matches. Size is omitted from some rows. Given values are once, few, many or a class for expanded clones.

TRBV28	TRBJ2-1	TRBD2	.	TGTGCCAGCAGCCGCGGGACTAGCGGAAACAATGAGCAGTTCTTC	CASSRGTSGNNEQFF
TRBV7-9	TRBJ2-1	TRBD2	.	TGTGCCAGCAGCTTAGTCGGCGGGGCTAGCGGAGCCAATGAGCAGTTCTTC	CASSLVGGASGANEQFF
TRBV11-2	TRBJ2-7	TRBD2	.	TGTGCCAGCAGCTTAGGATTAGCGGGAGGGCTCTACGAGCAGTACTTC	CASSLGLAGGLYEQYF
TRBV11-2	TRBJ2-2	.	.	TGTGCCAGCAGCTTTGAGGTCGTCGGGGAGCTGTTTTTT	CASSFEVVGELFF
TRBV19	TRBJ1-2	.	.	TGTGCCAGTAGTATCTCGGAGGGGCTGCTCGGGGGCTACACCTTC	CASSISEGLLGGYTF
TRBV6-4	TRBJ2-2	TRBD2	.	TGTGCCAGCACCCCGTTAGCGGGGACCGGGGAGCTGTTTTTT	CASTPLAGTGELFF
TRBV7-8	TRBJ1-1	.	.	TGTGCCAGCAGCTTAGCGGGGGGGTCTGAAGCTTTCTTT	CASSLAGGSEAFF
TRBV7-8	TRBJ2-5	.	once	TGTGCCAGCAGCTTACGGGTCCAAGAGACCCAGTACTTC	CASSLRVQETQYF
TRBV7-2	TRBJ2-7	TRBD1	.	TGTGCCAGCAGCTTAACGCCGGGACAGGGCCCCTACGAGCAGTACTTC	CASSLTPGQGPYEQYF
TRBV7-6	TRBJ2-1	TRBD2	.	TGTGCCAGCAGCTTTCTAGCGGGAGAAAACTACAATGAGCAGTTCTTC	CASSFLAGENYNEQFF
TRBV9	TRBJ2-1	TRBD2	.	TGTGCCAGCAGCGTAGGACTAGCGGGGCCCTCCTACAATGAGCAGTTCTTC	CASSVGLAGPSYNEQFF
TRBV10-3	TRBJ2-1	TRBD2	.	TGTGCCATCAGTGAGCCCGGACTAGCGGGAGTAGGGAATGAGCAGTTCTTC	CAISEPGLAGVGNEQFF
TRBV9	TRBJ1-1	.	.	TGTGCCAGCAGCGTCCAGGGGACTAAGGAAGCTTTCTTT	CASSVQGTKEAFF
TRBV19	TRBJ1-1	.	.	TGTGCCAGTAGTATAAGTCCACAGCCGAACACTGAAGCTTTCTTT	CASSISPQPNTEAFF
TRBV7-9	TRBJ2-3	.	.	TGTGCCAGCAACAAAGAATTCAGTGCTAGCACAGATACGCAGTATTTT	CASNKEFSASTDTQYF
TRBV13	TRBJ2-6	.	.	TGTGCCAGCAGCTCCTACAGCTCTGGGGCCAACGTCCTGACTTTC	CASSSYSSGANVLTF
TRBV5-1	TRBJ2-7	TRBD1	.	TGCGCCAGCAGCTTGGTTGGGACAGGGAATAGTGAGCAGTACTTC	CASSLVGTGNSEQYF
TRBV19	TRBJ2-6	TRBD1	.	TGTGCCAGTAGTGTGACAGGGGGCTCTGGGGCCAACGTCCTGACTTTC	CASSVTGGSGANVLTF
TRBV5-4	TRBJ2-3	.	.	TGTGCCAGCAGCTTGGCAGGGTCCCGCACAGATACGCAGTATTTT	CASSLAGSRTDTQYF
TRBV27	TRBJ2-5	.	.	TGTGCCAGCAGTTTATCCGGATACGGGTACCAAGAGACCCAGTACTTC	CASSLSGYGYQETQYF
TRBV19	TRBJ2-1	TRBD2	.	TGTGCCAGTCGAGGGCGGGAGTACAATGAGCAGTTCTTC	CASRGREYNEQFF
TRBV11-1	TRBJ2-3	TRBD2	.	TGTGCCAGCTCACTGTCAAGCGGGAGCCCAGATACGCAGTATTTT	CASSLSSGSPDTQYF
TRBV14	TRBJ1-4	TRBD1	.	TGTGCCAGCAGCCGGTACAGGGGGCTATCTAATGAAAAACTGTTTTTT	CASSRYRGLSNEKLFF
TRBV28	TRBJ2-7	TRBD1	.	TGTGCCAGCAGTCCACGGACAGGGTTCGTGTACGAGCAGTACTTC	CASSPRTGFVYEQYF
TRBV18	TRBJ1-1	.	once	TGTGCCAGCTCACCCCCCCCGGGGAACACTGAAGCTTTCTTT	CASSPPPGNTEAFF
TRBV19	TRBJ2-1	TRBD2	.	TGTGCCAGTAGTGTTAGCGGGGACTACAATGAGCAGTTCTTC	CASSVSGDYNEQFF
TRBV9	TRBJ2-1	TRBD2	.	TGTGCCAGCAGCGTAGGATGGCGGACTAGCGATAATGAGCAGTTCTTC	CASSVGWRTSDNEQFF
TRBV10-3	TRBJ2-1	TRBD1	.	TGTGCCATGGGACAGGACCATAGCTCCTACAATGAGCAGTTCTTC	CAMGQDHSSYNEQFF
TRBV10-3	TRBJ1-1	.	.	TGTGCCATCAGTGAGTCAGCGGGGAGGAACACTGAAGCTTTCTTT	CAISESAGRNTEAFF
TRBV19	TRBJ2-1	TRBD2	.	TGTGCCAGTCTCGGGAGGGGAGGCAATGAGCAGTTCTTC	CASLGRGGNEQFF
TRBV11-3	TRBJ2-1	TRBD1	.	TGTGCCAGCAGCTCTAGGGGGACAGGGTATGAGCAGTTCTTC	CASSSRGTGYEQFF
TRBV7-2	TRBJ1-4	.	.	TGTGCCAGCAGCTTAGGGGCAGGCGGGAGAAGCGGTGAAAAACTGTTTTTT	CASSLGAGGRSGEKLFF
TRBV19	TRBJ2-7	.	.	TGTGCCAGTAGACGGGACTTGAGCTCCTACGAGCAGTACTTC	CASRRDLSSYEQYF
TRBV28	TRBJ1-4	TRBD1	.	TGTGCCAGCAGAGTAGGGACAGGGAGCGGTGAAAAACTGTTTTTT	CASRVGTGSGEKLFF
TRBV4-2	TRBJ2-1	TRBD1	.	TGTGCCAGCAGCCAAGCCGGGACAGTTGGGAATGAGCAGTTCTTC	CASSQAGTVGNEQFF
TRBV5-4	TRBJ2-2	TRBD1	.	TGTGCCAGCAGCTTCGGACAGGGGGAGGCCACCGGGGAGCTGTTTTTT	CASSFGQGEATGELFF
TRBV6-1	TRBJ2-7	.	.	TGTGCCAGCAGTGAAGAACAGATCTACGAGCAGTACTTC	CASSEEQIYEQYF
TRBV11-3	TRBJ1-1	.	.	TGTGCCAGCAGCTCCCGTCCGGGGGGCGAGGGAAGAGACACTGAAGCTTTCTTT	CASSSRPGGEGRDTEAFF
TRBV6-5	TRBJ1-2	.	.	TGTGCCAGCAGTTACTCAGGCGGGGGGCAAGGCTACACCTTC	CASSYSGGGQGYTF
TRBV19	TRBJ1-5	.	.	TGTGCCAGTAGTATAGGTTCAGTAAATCAGCCCCAGCATTTT	CASSIGSVNQPQHF
TRBV11-3	TRBJ1-2	TRBD1	.	TGTGCCAGCAGCTTAGGGGGACAGGGGATGATAGCGAACGGCTACACCTTC	CASSLGGQGMIANGYTF
TRBV28	TRBJ2-5	TRBD1	once	TGTGCCAGCAGGGCCGGACAGGGGGCTAGAGAGACCCAGTACTTC	CASRAGQGARETQYF
TRBV7-3	TRBJ1-1	.	.	TGTGCCAGCAAAAAGGGGATTATGAACACTGAAGCTTTCTTT	CASKKGIMNTEAFF
TRBV7-2	TRBJ1-1	TRBD1	.	TGTGCCAGCGTCAGGGGGGTCACTGAAGCTTTCTTT	CASVRGVTEAFF
TRBV11-1	TRBJ2-7	.	.	TGTGCCAGCAGCTTAGAAGCTTACGAGCAGTACTTC	CASSLEAYEQYF
TRBV11-1	TRBJ2-3	.	.	TGTGCCAGCAGCCCGAGGGTTGGTGGTACAGATACGCAGTATTTT	CASSPRVGGTDTQYF
TRBV4-2	TRBJ2-7	.	once	TGTGCCAGCAGCCACGTCCTAGCCGACGAGCAGTACTTC	CASSHVLADEQYF
TRBV11-2	TRBJ1-1	.	.	TGTGCCAGCAGCTTTGGGGGGAAGAACACTGAAGCTTTCTTT	CASSFGGKNTEAFF
TRBV11-2	TRBJ2-7	TRBD2	.	TGTGCCAGCAGCAAGGGGACTAGCGGGCCAAGCTCCTACGAGCAGTACTTC	CASSKGTSGPSSYEQYF
TRBV5-5	TRBJ2-7	TRBD1	.	TGTGCCAGCAGCTTAGGACAGGGAGGCTACGAGCAGTACTTC	CASSLGQGGYEQYF
TRBV6-6	TRBJ2-7	TRBD2	.	TGTGCCAGCAGTATGACTAGCGGGAGCCAGGAGCAGTACTTC	CASSMTSGSQEQYF
TRBV7-2	TRBJ2-7	TRBD2	.	TGTGCCAGCAGCTTAGATCTAGCGGGCACCTACGAGCAGTACTTC	CASSLDLAGTYEQYF
TRBV11-1	TRBJ2-2	.	.	TGTGCCAGCAGCTTAGTCCGTACCGGGGAGCTGTTTTTT	CASSLVRTGELFF
TRBV19	TRBJ2-5	.	.	TGTGCCAGTAGTGGAGGGGCGAATTGGCAAGAGACCCAGTACTTC	CASSGGANWQETQYF
TRBV5-4	TRBJ1-1	.	.	TGTGCCAGCAGCTTGGGACGGGGAGTACCGGAAGCTTTCTTT	CASSLGRGVPEAFF
TRBV10-3	TRBJ1-2	.	.	TGTGCCATCTTGACCGACTCGTCTAACTATGGCTACACCTTC	CAILTDSSNYGYTF
TRBV10-3	TRBJ2-1	TRBD2	.	TGTGCCATCAGTGATTGGCGGGAGACATTCGATGAGCAGTTCTTC	CAISDWRETFDEQFF
TRBV9	TRBJ2-3	TRBD1	.	TGTGCCAGCAGCGATGACAGGGGCACAGATACGCAGTATTTT	CASSDDRGTDTQYF